This TCR beta chain was sequenced for a study of sequential checkpoint blockade in melanoma. Overall study context: Randomization was 1:1 between first-line nivolumab→ipilimumab and ipilimumab→nivolumab.

This clone has more than one count but fewer than ten. Profiled with immunoSEQ multiplex PCR; TCRdb holds only in-frame clones, not every one. The data hold under 45,000 clones, with just under 85% observed a single time. Treatment in this sample: randomized to nivolumab then ipilimumab (arm A) or the reverse (arm B). PBMC sorting kept live CD3+CD8+ cells without CD19 or CD56. The sequence was collected from a human donor with melanoma. Here the sequenced sample was CD8+ T cells sorted from blood (inferred from file names), taken from a patient given nivolumab and ipilimumab in sequence.

CDR3 DNA sequence: TGCGCCAGCAGTGAGGGCCGAAACAATGAGCAGTTCTTC. This encodes CASSEGRNNEQFF. The chain combines TRBV10-1 with TRBJ2-1; no clear D gene. Trimming left V 2 bases short and J 5 bases short, with 7 bases between. The germline CDR1 and CDR2 sequences are WNHNN and SYGVQD (reference sequence). This CDR3 region has 13 residues.